A selection of T cell receptor beta chains follows, all from one sample in a study of cytomegalovirus exposure and HLA in healthy donors. Produced via immunoSEQ multiplex PCR; TCRdb's table is partial and in-frame only. Of 150,000 to 180,000 clones listed, around 79% are singletons. Sequencing used PBMCs. The origin of the receptors is a man younger than 30 in good health and CMV-seronegative. The CDR3 runs from the conserved cysteine through the conserved F or W. D genes are given only for firm matches. Part of the rows lack a size; the others show once, few, many or a class for expanded clones.

>NA|TRBV7-9|16|TRBJ2-3|TRBD2
TGTGCCAGCAGCTATGCCGCGGGAGGGATCCCAGATACGCAGTATTTT
CASSYAAGGIPDTQYF
>NA|TRBV9|15|TRBJ2-5|TRBD2
TGTGCCAGCAGCGTCGGTGCGGGAGGGAGCGAGACCCAGTACTTC
CASSVGAGGSETQYF
>NA|TRBV6-1|12|TRBJ1-3|NA
TGTGCCAGCAGTCCCGTTGGAAACACCATATATTTT
CASSPVGNTIYF
>NA|TRBV7-9|13|TRBJ2-2|TRBD1
TGTGCTACACCAACAGGGGACACCGGGGAGCTGTTTTTT
CATPTGDTGELFF
>few|TRBV6-5|14|TRBJ2-7|NA
TGTGCCAGCAGTTACTCTGCGGCGACCTACGAGCAGTACTTC
CASSYSAATYEQYF
>few|TRBV7-6|13|TRBJ1-5|NA
TGTGCCAGCAGCTTCGGTAGCAATCAGCCCCAGCATTTT
CASSFGSNQPQHF
>NA|TRBV7-2|16|TRBJ1-5|TRBD1
TGTGCCAGCAGCTTACCGGGACAGGGTAGTACCCAGCCCCAGCATTTT
CASSLPGQGSTQPQHF
>many|TRBV6-1|15|TRBJ2-7|NA
TGTGCCAGCAGTGAATGGCAGGGGAACACCTACGAGCAGTACTTC
CASSEWQGNTYEQYF
>NA|TRBV7-9|15|TRBJ2-7|TRBD2
TGTGCCAGCAGCCCCCGAGCGGGGTTAGCCTACGAGCAGTACTTC
CASSPRAGLAYEQYF
>few|TRBV6-5|16|TRBJ2-7|TRBD2
TGTGCCAGCAGTTACTCTGTACTAGCGGACTCCTACGAGCAGTACTTC
CASSYSVLADSYEQYF
>NA|TRBV5-1|18|TRBJ2-3|TRBD2
TGCGCCAGCGCGGACGGGACCCTAGCGGGAGGCCGCACAGATACGCAGTATTTT
CASADGTLAGGRTDTQYF
>NA|TRBV5-6|17|TRBJ2-3|TRBD2
TGTGCCAGCAGCTATCGCACTAGCGGGACAGTCGCAGATACGCAGTATTTT
CASSYRTSGTVADTQYF
>NA|TRBV4-1|15|TRBJ2-7|NA
TGCGCCAGCAGCCCCCTAGGAGTTCCCCCCTACGAGCAGTACTTC
CASSPLGVPPYEQYF
>NA|TRBV7-9|16|TRBJ2-7|NA
TGTGCCAGCAGCCCCCTGGGCGGTAGCGGAGTTTACGAGCAGTACTTC
CASSPLGGSGVYEQYF
>few|TRBV11-2|18|TRBJ2-1|TRBD2
TGTGCCAGCAGCTTAGTCAACCGGAGGCGGGAGGTGGGTTATGAGCAGTTCTTC
CASSLVNRRREVGYEQFF
>NA|TRBV15|14|TRBJ1-1|NA
TGTGCCACCAGCAGGAGGGGGAGGGGCACTGAAGCTTTCTTT
CATSRRGRGTEAFF
>NA|TRBV7-9|16|TRBJ2-7|TRBD2
TGTGCCAGCAGCTTATTCCGGACTAGCGGGATGAACGAGCAGTACTTC
CASSLFRTSGMNEQYF
>few|TRBV5-6|14|TRBJ2-7|TRBD2
TGTGCCAGCAGCCCCAGCGGGATCCTCAACGAGCAGTACTTC
CASSPSGILNEQYF
>NA|TRBV5-1|16|TRBJ2-7|TRBD2
TGCGCCAGCAGCGGACTAGCGGGAGGGTCGGCGGGAGAGCAGTACTTC
CASSGLAGGSAGEQYF
>NA|TRBV5-1|14|TRBJ2-7|TRBD2
TGCGCCAGCAGCCCTAGCGGGAGTATCCACGAGCAGTACTTC
CASSPSGSIHEQYF
>NA|TRBV4-3|13|TRBJ2-3|NA
TGCGCCAGCAGCCAAATGGGAGGAAATACGCAGTATTTT
CASSQMGGNTQYF
>NA|TRBV5-6|14|TRBJ2-7|NA
TGTGCCAGCAGCTTGGTGCCAGGTGTCTCCGAGCAGTACTTC
CASSLVPGVSEQYF
>few|TRBV6-5|14|TRBJ1-2|TRBD1
TGTGCCAGCAGCGTCGACAGGGGGCTGGGAGGCTACACCTTC
CASSVDRGLGGYTF
>NA|TRBV5-4|16|TRBJ2-2|TRBD2
TGTGCCAGCAGCTTACCTAGCGGGAGGAGAACCGGGGAGCTGTTTTTT
CASSLPSGRRTGELFF
>NA|TRBV4-1|16|TRBJ1-3|NA
TGCGCCAGCAGCCAACCAACAGGAACCTCTGGAAACACCATATATTTT
CASSQPTGTSGNTIYF
>once|TRBV6-5|15|TRBJ1-1|NA
TGTGCCAGCAGTTCCTCAGGGGCAGGGAACACTGAAGCTTTCTTT
CASSSSGAGNTEAFF
>NA|TRBV28|14|TRBJ1-2|TRBD1
TGTGCCAGCACCCGGCAGGGGGCCAACTATGGCTACACCTTC
CASTRQGANYGYTF
>few|TRBV29-1|12|TRBJ2-1|NA
TGCAGCGCCGCCATTGGGGGGAATGAGCAGTTCTTC
CSAAIGGNEQFF
>NA|TRBV28|12|TRBJ2-3|NA
TGTGCCAGCAGCAGGGGCCCAGATACGCAGTATTTT
CASSRGPDTQYF